This T cell receptor beta chain was identified during a study of lymphopenia after photon versus proton radiotherapy. Repertoires were generated with immunoSEQ multiplex PCR, while TCRdb's copy carries only in-frame clones and drops some. Of roughly 42,000 clones in the sample, roughly 87% were seen once. This material consisted of peripheral blood, taken from a patient treated with photon-based radiotherapy. This sequence originates from a man aged 40-49 years with gastric cancer.

CDR3 coding DNA: TGTGCCAGCAGCCCTGGTACCGGGACAGGCGGGAGGTATGGCTACACCTTC. This sequence encodes CASSPGTGTGGRYGYTF. J is TRBJ1-2 and V is TRBV5-4; 8 bases agree with TRBD1. Germline CDR1 and CDR2: SGHNT and YYREEE (reference sequence). CDR3 length equals 17 residues. The junction had 16 bases not matched to a gene; V was cut back by 4 bases and J by 5 bases.